The source of this T cell receptor (beta chain) is a study of blood T cell repertoires in COVID-19. V was shortened by 5 bases and J by 5 bases, with 12 bases between the two germline ends. Per the germline V gene, CDR1 is SGHTA and CDR2 is FQGTGA. This CDR3 is 13 amino acids long. Assay used: immunoSEQ multiplex PCR; TCRdb lists only in-frame clones, some missing. The top ten hold around 2.3% of the sample, which has about 47,000 clones, around 84% seen once. The J gene is TRBJ2-5, the V gene TRBV7-3; unclear D gene. The sequencing input was peripheral blood. This TCR was recovered from a middle-aged man with acute or convalescent COVID-19. The CDR3 sequence is CASSPRARETQYF. The CDR3 DNA reads TGTGCCAGCAGCCCCCGCGCGAGGGAGACCCAGTACTTC. The whole variable domain, remainder taken from reference TRBV7-3 and TRBJ2-5, is GAGVSQTPSNKVTEKGKYVELRCDPISGHTALYWYRQSLGQGPEFLIYFQGTGAADDSGLPNDRFFAVRPEGSVSTLKIQRTERGDSAVYLCASSPRARETQYFGPGTRLLVL.